A single sample is the source of the 32 T cell receptor beta chains below, sequenced in a study of blood T cell repertoires in COVID-19. Sequenced by immunoSEQ multiplex PCR; TCRdb stores in-frame clones only, minus some. The table records approximately 150,000 clones, about 80% of them present only once. The material sequenced was peripheral blood. Every receptor here comes from a man in his 70s who had recovered from COVID-19.

This sequence joins TRBV5-1 and TRBJ1-4; tentatively, D is TRBD1 (5 bases). V lost 5 bases and J 0 bases, leaving 14 bases between the germline ends. The CDR3 covers 16 residues. Germline values: CDR1 SGHRS, CDR2 YFSETQ. In DNA form, the CDR3 reads TGCGCCAGCAGAAGGCAGGGCACCCCAACTAATGAAAAACTGTTTTTT. Translation: CASRRQGTPTNEKLFF.

The chain couples TRBV11-3 to TRBJ2-1; TRBD2 matches at 10 bases. The CDR3 sequence is 16 residues long. Germline V gives CDR1 SGHNT, CDR2 YENEEA. With 1 base clipped from V and 6 bases from J, the junction kept 6 bases outside the gene matches. For the CDR3, the DNA is TGTGCCAGCAGCTTAGTAGCGGGAGGCTCGGGCAATGAGCAGTTCTTC. Its translation is CASSLVAGGSGNEQFF.

The gene calls are TRBV6-2 or TRBV6-3 and TRBJ1-1, with a tentative D call TRBD1 (5 bases). Trimming stripped 1 base from V and 4 bases from J, with 10 bases between. The CDR3 is 14 amino acids. Germline assignment: CDR1 MNHEY and CDR2 SVGEGT. CDR3: CASSYLGAPTEAFF. DNA for the CDR3: TGTGCCAGCAGTTACTTAGGGGCACCCACTGAAGCTTTCTTT.

This clone was counted a single time. The rearrangement uses TRBV30 and TRBJ1-3; no reliable D call. The CDR3 runs 11 residues. The germline gives CDR1 GTSNPN, CDR2 SVGIG (reference sequence). The V gene lost 4 bases and the J gene lost 4 bases, with 5 bases spanning the gap. Here the CDR3 DNA reads TGTGCCTGGAATTCAGGAAACACCATATATTTT. Translating it yields CAWNSGNTIYF.

This clone came up once. V usage is TRBV15 and J usage is TRBJ1-2; 10 nucleotides align to TRBD1. Germline V gene data show CDR1 as LNHNV and CDR2 as YYDKDF (reference sequence). Trimming cost V 0 bases and J 8 bases; bases outside gene matches: 3. This CDR3 is 14 amino acids long. This CDR3 is CATSREGQGGGYTF. In DNA form, the CDR3 reads TGTGCCACCAGCAGAGAAGGACAGGGGGGAGGCTACACCTTC.

The chain has TRBV5-6 and TRBJ2-7; 7 bases agree with TRBD2. The CDR3 is made up of 15 amino acids. CDR1 and CDR2 (germline): SGHDT, YYEEEE. Unmatched junction bases numbered 8, after V lost 1 base and J lost 4 bases. In DNA form, the CDR3 reads TGTGCCAGCAGCTTGCTCGGGACTACATCGTACGAGCAGTACTTC. Translation: CASSLLGTTSYEQYF.

V and J are TRBV28 and TRBJ2-5; TRBD2 matches 8 bases. Losses at the gene ends were 6 bases for V and 5 bases for J; bases not matched to a gene: 11. CDR3 length: 15 amino acids. Germline V lookup: CDR1 MDHEN, CDR2 SYDVKM. CDR3 nucleotide sequence: TGTGCCAGCAGCCCTTCGGGAGGGCCGCGGGAGACCCAGTACTTC. It is translated as CASSPSGGPRETQYF.

The chain has TRBV10-3 and TRBJ1-2, with unresolved D. CDR1 and CDR2 from the germline V gene are ENHRY and SYGVKD. This CDR3 is built from 11 residues. V lost 8 bases and J 4 bases, leaving 8 bases between the germline ends. Here the CDR3 reads CAISGSYGYTF. The CDR3 region has the DNA TGTGCCATCTCCGGGAGCTATGGCTACACCTTC.

The chain is built from TRBV19 and TRBJ1-1, with D tentatively TRBD1 (6 bases). V shed 6 bases and J shed 1 base, with 15 bases lying between them. Germline CDR1 LNHDA, CDR2 SQIVND (reference sequence). The CDR3 extends over 15 amino acids. In DNA form, the CDR3 reads TGTGCCAGTAGCGGAGCAGGGGACCGGAACACTGAAGCTTTCTTT. This gives the protein CASSGAGDRNTEAFF.

The chain combines TRBV5-6 with TRBJ2-5; 11 bases agree with TRBD1. V shed 7 bases and J 4 bases; nucleotides not matched to a gene: 3. The CDR3 is 13 residues long. Germline V lookup: CDR1 SGHDT, CDR2 YYEEEE. CDR3 in DNA: TGTGCCAGCCAGGGACAGGGGGGAGAGACCCAGTACTTC. This sequence encodes CASQGQGGETQYF.

This rearrangement joins TRBV5-3 to TRBJ2-3; 9 bases fit TRBD2. TRBV5-3 is treated as an ORF (open reading frame) with a function not yet certain. This CDR3 contains 17 residues. The V and J ends lost 4 bases and 4 bases, in that order; junction bases with no gene match: 13. The CDR3 is CARSPPRGLALPDTQYF. The CDR3 coding sequence is TGTGCCAGAAGCCCACCAAGGGGACTAGCTCTGCCAGATACGCAGTATTTT.

The V call is TRBV4-1, the J call TRBJ1-4; 7 bases are shared with TRBD1. Trimming removed 6 bases from V and 0 bases from J; junction bases left unmatched: 4. This CDR3 has 15 residues. Germline V gene data show CDR1 as MGHRA and CDR2 as YSYEKL. CDR3 sequence reads: CASRGTDATNEKLFF. In nucleotides, the CDR3 is TGCGCCAGCAGGGGGACAGATGCAACTAATGAAAAACTGTTTTTT.

V gene TRBV11-2 combines with J gene TRBJ2-1; TRBD2 aligns across 14 bases. CDR1 is SGHAT and CDR2 is FQNNGV in the germline V gene. The CDR3 spans 18 residues. V lost 2 bases to trimming and J lost 6 bases; unmatched junction nucleotides: 9. CDR3 amino acids: CASSLFIRTSGRSNEQFF. In DNA, the CDR3 is TGTGCCAGCAGCTTATTCATTAGGACTAGCGGGAGGAGCAATGAGCAGTTCTTC.

The chain recombines TRBV5-4 with TRBJ1-5, with D possibly being TRBD1 (6 bases). The CDR3 covers 13 residues. Trimming removed 4 bases at V and 9 bases at J, with 14 bases between. The germline gives CDR1 SGHNT, CDR2 YYREEE (reference sequence). The CDR3 DNA sequence: TGTGCCAGCAGCCGGGACACCGCGGGGCCCCAGCATTTT. Amino acid sequence: CASSRDTAGPQHF.

This clone was recorded once. The V call is TRBV5-1, the J call TRBJ1-1, with 8 bases that match TRBD1. From germline, CDR1 is SGHRS and CDR2 YFSETQ. The CDR3 runs to 16 residues. J was trimmed by 0 bases and V by 4 bases; bases with no gene match: 8. The CDR3 DNA follows: TGCGCCAGCAGCACGGAGACAGGGGTTATGAACACTGAAGCTTTCTTT. Amino acid sequence: CASSTETGVMNTEAFF.

The CDR3 nucleotides read TGTGCCAGCAGCCCACAGGGGGACAATCAGCCCCAGCATTTT. It specifies CASSPQGDNQPQHF. V gene TRBV7-9 combines with J gene TRBJ1-5; TRBD1 aligns across 8 bases. The CDR3 runs 14 residues. V lost 5 bases, J lost 3 bases, and 3 bases stayed unmatched. CDR1 SEHNR and CDR2 FQNEAQ come from the germline V gene (reference sequence).

V is TRBV6-5 and J is TRBJ2-1, with 11 bases matching TRBD2. The CDR3 is 15 amino acids. CDR1 MNHEY and CDR2 SVGAGI come from the germline V gene. With 5 bases clipped from V and 8 bases from J, the junction kept 8 bases outside the gene matches. In nucleotides, the CDR3 is TGTGCCAGCAGTCCGACTAGCGGGATAATGTATGAGCAGTTCTTC. As protein: CASSPTSGIMYEQFF.

The chain employs TRBV4-1 and TRBJ2-5, with 7 positions matching TRBD1. This CDR3 contains 14 residues. In germline, CDR1 is MGHRA, CDR2 YSYEKL. V lost 2 bases and J lost 3; bases outside the gene matches: 3. The CDR3 sequence: CASSQPDRKETQYF. Written as DNA, the CDR3 is TGCGCCAGCAGCCAACCGGACAGGAAAGAGACCCAGTACTTC.

The chain carries TRBV5-6 and TRBJ1-6; D remains ambiguous. This CDR3 has 13 residues. Germline CDR1 reads SGHDT; CDR2 reads YYEEEE. V was clipped by 1 base and J by 9 bases, with 8 bases between them. The CDR3 spells CASSLRVGSPLHF. CDR3 bases: TGTGCCAGCAGCTTGCGGGTGGGTTCACCCCTCCACTTT.

This clone was observed once. This chain links TRBV9 with TRBJ2-7; the D is unclear. Trimming stripped 4 bases from V and 4 bases from J, with 15 bases between. The CDR3 length is 14 residues. CDR1 is SGDLS, CDR2 YYNGEE, per germline. The CDR3 protein is CASSPSVLPYEQYF. CDR3 DNA: TGTGCCAGCAGCCCGAGCGTATTACCGTACGAGCAGTACTTC. Based on the CDR3 plus reference TRBV9 and TRBJ2-7, the full variable domain is DSGVTQTPKHLITATGQRVTLRCSPRSGDLSVYWYQQSLDQGLQFLIQYYNGEERAKGNILERFSAQQFPDLHSELNLSSLELGDSALYFCASSPSVLPYEQYFGPGTRLTVT.

The chain couples TRBV19 to TRBJ1-6; 7 bases match TRBD1. This CDR3 has 14 amino acids. J lost 8 bases, V lost 5 bases, and 6 bases had no gene match. Germline lookup yields CDR1 LNHDA and CDR2 SQIVND (reference sequence). CDR3 sequence (DNA): TGTGCCAGTAGTGGGACAGCTTATGATTCACCCCTCCACTTT. It translates to CASSGTAYDSPLHF.

The chain uses TRBV5-1 and TRBJ1-3; 8 bases match TRBD1. J gave up 8 bases and V 3 bases, and 10 bases lay outside the gene matches. Germline V gene data show CDR1 as SGHRS and CDR2 as YFSETQ. CDR3 length: 15 residues. The CDR3 region has the DNA TGCGCCAGCAGCTCCAGGGGGCTGGTCGGGGACACCATATATTTT. This gives the protein CASSSRGLVGDTIYF.

The chain couples TRBV7-2 to TRBJ2-2, with unresolved D. The CDR3 covers 14 residues. From germline, CDR1 is SGHTA and CDR2 FQGNSA. The V and J ends lost 2 bases and 0 bases respectively, with 4 bases between them. CDR3 DNA sequence: TGTGCCAGCAGCTTATCAACGAACACCGGGGAGCTGTTTTTT. It translates to CASSLSTNTGELFF.

CDR3 protein: CASSLVGQNYEQYF. The CDR3 coding sequence is TGTGCCAGCAGTTTAGTGGGACAGAACTACGAGCAGTACTTC. The chain is built from TRBV28 and TRBJ2-7, with 7 bases that match TRBD1. The V gene end was trimmed by 2 bases and the J gene end by 3 bases; junction bases not matched to a gene: 4. The CDR3 has 14 residues. Germline assignment: CDR1 MDHEN and CDR2 SYDVKM.

The chain recombines TRBV10-3 with TRBJ2-7, with a weak D call TRBD1 (5 bases). V was shortened by 0 bases and J by 9 bases, with 15 bases between the two germline ends. Germline V gene sequence: CDR1 ENHRY, CDR2 SYGVKD. CDR3 length: 14 amino acids. CDR3 amino acids: CAISESNAGLPQYF. CDR3 DNA sequence: TGTGCCATCAGTGAGTCGAACGCAGGGCTGCCGCAGTACTTC.

The gene calls are TRBV18 and TRBJ2-3; D is unresolved. The CDR3 contains 14 residues. Looked up from germline, CDR1 is KGHSH and CDR2 is LQKENI. Trimming took 1 base from V and 3 from J, leaving 8 bases between them. CDR3 sequence: CASSPRAPTDTQYF. The CDR3 DNA sequence: TGTGCCAGCTCACCACGAGCGCCTACAGATACGCAGTATTTT. Full variable domain (remainder filled in from reference TRBV18 and TRBJ2-3): NAGVMQNPRHLVRRRGQEARLRCSPMKGHSHVYWYRQLPEEGLKFMVYLQKENIIDESGMPKERFSAEFPKEGPSILRIQQVVRGDSAAYFCASSPRAPTDTQYFGPGTRLTVL.

V and J are TRBV27 and TRBJ2-4; the match to TRBD1 covers 10 bases. The V segment lost 5 bases and the J segment 5 bases; nucleotides outside the gene matches: 9. The CDR3 extends over 16 amino acids. The germline gives CDR1 MNHEY, CDR2 SMNVEV (reference sequence). CDR3 protein: CASSPRTGGVENIQYF. DNA for the CDR3: TGTGCCAGCAGTCCTAGGACAGGGGGTGTCGAAAACATTCAGTACTTC.

This clone occurred once. In DNA, the CDR3 is TGTGCCAGCAGCCAAGATCTCAGCGGTAACAATGAGCAGTTCTTC. Amino acids: CASSQDLSGNNEQFF. The chain employs TRBV3-1 (or the pseudogene TRBV3-2) and TRBJ2-1, with D possibly matching TRBD2 (5 bases). Looked up from germline, CDR1 is LGHDT and CDR2 is YNNKEL (reference sequence). Trimming took 0 bases from V and 5 from J, leaving 11 bases between them. This CDR3 spans 15 amino acids.

The rearrangement uses TRBV5-1 and TRBJ1-1; TRBD1 is a possible D gene (6 bases). The germline V gene encodes CDR1 SGHRS and CDR2 YFSETQ. CDR3 length: 15 amino acids. Trimming pared 0 bases from V and 0 bases from J, leaving 9 bases between. The CDR3: CASSLDRALNTEAFF. CDR3 bases: TGCGCCAGCAGCTTGGACAGGGCTCTGAACACTGAAGCTTTCTTT.

For the CDR3, the DNA is TGTGCCAGCAGCGTAGGGGCAGGGGGTGATCTAGATACGCAGTATTTT. It is translated as CASSVGAGGDLDTQYF. The chain is built from TRBV9 and TRBJ2-3, with 7 bases that match TRBD1. Germline CDR1 and CDR2: SGDLS and YYNGEE. Trimming took 0 bases from V and 5 from J; bases not matched to a gene: 9. CDR3 length equals 16 residues.

The rearrangement links TRBV11-3 to TRBJ2-7; a weak D match, TRBD2 (6 bases). Germline lookup yields CDR1 SGHNT and CDR2 YENEEA. The CDR3 consists of 15 residues. Trimming shortened V by 5 bases and J by 5 bases, and 19 bases separated the two germline ends. CDR3 in amino acids: CASSDPGGTTDEQYF. In DNA form, the CDR3 reads TGTGCCAGCAGCGACCCCGGGGGAACGACTGACGAGCAGTACTTC.

Written as DNA, the CDR3 is TGTGCCAGCAGCTTAAACCTCTTGCGGCAAGAGACCCAGTACTTC. As protein: CASSLNLLRQETQYF. The genes are TRBV7-9 and TRBJ2-5; D gene ambiguous. CDR1 is SEHNR and CDR2 is FQNEAQ in the germline V gene (reference sequence). The V gene lost 2 bases and the J gene lost 2 bases, with 12 bases spanning the gap. This CDR3 has 15 residues.